This record covers a single T cell receptor beta chain. Its specificity is not known. It was with 60 Vbeta and 13 Jbeta primers that the PCR ran. Repertoires were generated with immunoSEQ multiplex PCR, while TCRdb's copy carries only in-frame clones and drops some. Of 80,000 or so clones listed, roughly 60% are singletons. This entry comes from a study of cytomegalovirus exposure and HLA in healthy donors. Across the whole study: HLA-typed donors contributed about 85 million unique TCRs, which were held in an early data release.

The CDR3 contains 12 residues. The V gene lost 0 bases and the J gene lost 5 bases, with 5 bases spanning the gap. CDR1 GTSNPN and CDR2 SVGIG come from the germline V gene (reference sequence). Study-level results: In vitro checks showed that a few CMV-associated chains really do target CMV antigens. Rarity characterized most TCR sequences, yet some public TCRs appeared in many donors.

Sequencing used PBMCs. The J gene is TRBJ1-3, the V gene TRBV30, with D uncertain. The receptor comes from a young man in good health and CMV-seropositive. CDR3 nucleotide sequence: TGTGCCTGGAGTGTACATCGAAACACCATATATTTT. It specifies CAWSVHRNTIYF.